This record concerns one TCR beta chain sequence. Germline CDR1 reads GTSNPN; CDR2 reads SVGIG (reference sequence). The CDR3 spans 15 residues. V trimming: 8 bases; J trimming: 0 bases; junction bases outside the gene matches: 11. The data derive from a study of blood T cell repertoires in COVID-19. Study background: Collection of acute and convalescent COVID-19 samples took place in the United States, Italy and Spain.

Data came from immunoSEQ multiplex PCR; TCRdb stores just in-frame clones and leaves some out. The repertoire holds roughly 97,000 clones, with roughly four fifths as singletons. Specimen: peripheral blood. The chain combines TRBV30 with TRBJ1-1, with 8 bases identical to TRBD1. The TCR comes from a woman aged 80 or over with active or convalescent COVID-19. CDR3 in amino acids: CALDRDFRLNTEAFF. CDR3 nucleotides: TGTGCCCTGGACAGGGATTTTAGGCTGAACACTGAAGCTTTCTTT.